Presented here are 23 T cell receptor beta chains from one specimen sequenced in a study of CD8+ T cells in alopecia areata. Extraction and reverse transcription of RNA yielded cDNA as the sequencing template. Libraries were prepared by immunoSEQ multiplex PCR; TCRdb keeps only in-frame clonotypes and omits some of them. The sample lists about 210,000 clones, approximately 72% occurring once. The sample's treatment: oral pan-JAK inhibitor, 5-10 mg twice daily. Here the sequenced sample was CD4+ T cells sorted from blood, taken around week 46, from a patient treated with tofacitinib. The receptors were sampled from a human donor with alopecia areata.

V and J are TRBV14 and TRBJ2-3; 8 nucleotides match TRBD2. Germline V gene data show CDR1 as SGHDN and CDR2 as FVKESK. The junction had 7 bases not matched to a gene; V was cut back by 5 bases and J by 6 bases. The CDR3 is made up of 14 amino acids. The CDR3 region has the DNA TGTGCCAGCAGCGCAACGACTAGCGCGGATACGCAGTATTTT. Its translation: CASSATTSADTQYF.

J is TRBJ2-7 and V is TRBV11-2; D remains unclear. V was trimmed by 5 bases and J by 4 bases, leaving 15 bases between them. Germline values: CDR1 SGHAT, CDR2 FQNNGV. The CDR3 is 14 residues long. This CDR3 is CASSLLTPEYEQYF. The DNA of the CDR3 is TGTGCCAGCAGCCTCCTCACTCCAGAGTACGAGCAGTACTTC.

This clone was seen only once. CDR3 in DNA: TGTGCCACCTACGGGGGGGTAGCCCAAGAGACCCAGTACTTC. Protein: CATYGGVAQETQYF. This chain links TRBV6-5 with TRBJ2-5; 8 bases are a match to TRBD2. Per the germline V gene, CDR1 is MNHEY and CDR2 is SVGAGI. With 10 bases clipped from V and 1 base from J, the junction kept 8 bases outside the gene matches. The CDR3 extends over 14 amino acids.

The rearrangement links TRBV29-1 to TRBJ1-2; D is unresolved. Germline V CDR1 and CDR2: SQVTM, ANQGSEA. Trimming shortened V by 6 bases and J by 4 bases, and 9 bases separated the two germline ends. CDR3 size: 11 residues. This CDR3 is CSVSHVYGYTF. In nucleotides, the CDR3 is TGCAGCGTCAGTCATGTCTATGGCTACACCTTC.

V gene TRBV27 combines with J gene TRBJ2-1; D gene unclear. Between the trimmed V and J ends, which lost 0 bases and 7 bases, there was a span of 16 bases. The germline V gene encodes CDR1 MNHEY and CDR2 SMNVEV (reference sequence). This CDR3 spans 16 amino acids. DNA of the CDR3: TGTGCCAGCAGTTTATCCACGAGTAGTGTCCCTAATGAGCAGTTCTTC. The encoded protein is CASSLSTSSVPNEQFF.

This chain uses TRBV2 with TRBJ1-5; 8 bases agree with TRBD1. The length of the CDR3 is 13 residues. Per germline, CDR1 SNHLY and CDR2 FYNNEI. The junction had 3 bases not matched to a gene; V was cut back by 8 bases and J by 3 bases. In DNA, the CDR3 is TGTGCCAGCCGGACAGGGATCAATCAGCCCCAGCATTTT. Protein sequence: CASRTGINQPQHF.

The chain combines TRBV11-3 with TRBJ2-3; 8 bases align to TRBD2. This CDR3 is built from 16 residues. Per the germline V gene, CDR1 is SGHNT and CDR2 is YENEEA. Germline trimming cut 4 bases from V and 5 bases from J; bases unmatched to any gene: 11. The CDR3 nucleotides are TGTGCCAGCAGCTCCCCCGGGGCGGGGGGCGGAGATACGCAGTATTTT. Its protein is CASSSPGAGGGDTQYF.

V is TRBV9 and J is TRBJ1-2, with D possibly matching TRBD1 (5 bases). The CDR3 has 14 amino acids. Germline CDR1 is SGDLS and CDR2 is YYNGEE. V lost 3 bases and J lost 0, with 9 bases in between. The CDR3 DNA reads TGTGCCAGCAGCGAGACAGCCGCTAACTATGGCTACACCTTC. Its translation: CASSETAANYGYTF. Together with reference TRBV9 and TRBJ1-2, the CDR3 gives the full variable domain: DSGVTQTPKHLITATGQRVTLRCSPRSGDLSVYWYQQSLDQGLQFLIQYYNGEERAKGNILERFSAQQFPDLHSELNLSSLELGDSALYFCASSETAANYGYTFGSGTRLTVV.

The chain joins TRBV2 to TRBJ1-5; tentatively, D is TRBD1 (5 bases). The germline CDR1 and CDR2 sequences are SNHLY and FYNNEI. Trimming removed 5 bases from V and 9 bases from J, with 17 bases in between. The CDR3 loop spans 14 amino acids. CDR3 in DNA: TGTGCCAGCAGTATCCGGGACGGACTTCGGCCCCAGCATTTT. This codes for CASSIRDGLRPQHF.

This clone was seen once. The chain uses TRBV29-1 and TRBJ2-7, with D possibly matching TRBD1 (6 bases). The CDR3 is made up of 15 amino acids. From germline, CDR1 is SQVTM and CDR2 ANQGSEA. The V and J ends lost 4 bases and 2 bases respectively, with 18 bases between them. CDR3 residues: CSVGYRGRGPYEQYF. CDR3 coding DNA: TGCAGCGTTGGTTATCGGGGCAGGGGACCCTACGAGCAGTACTTC.

V is TRBV7-3 and J is TRBJ2-2; 10 bases are a match to TRBD1. V shed 5 bases, J shed 4 bases, and the junction held 10 bases outside the gene matches. CDR3 size: 17 residues. Germline values: CDR1 SGHTA, CDR2 FQGTGA. CDR3 amino acids: CASSKQVGTGATGELFF. Written as DNA, the CDR3 is TGTGCCAGCAGCAAACAGGTCGGGACAGGGGCCACCGGGGAGCTGTTTTTT.

The rearrangement links TRBV29-1 to TRBJ1-2, with 7 bases aligning to TRBD1. Germline V CDR1 and CDR2: SQVTM, ANQGSEA. The CDR3 extends over 12 amino acids. Trimming took 3 bases from V and 4 from J; bases not matched to a gene: 2. The CDR3 coding sequence is TGCAGCGTTGAGACAGGGTTCTATGGCTACACCTTC. Translated: CSVETGFYGYTF.

This chain uses TRBV4-3 with TRBJ2-2; D remains ambiguous. This CDR3 comprises 15 residues. Trimming shortened V by 3 bases and J by 4 bases, and 12 bases separated the two germline ends. The germline CDR1 and CDR2 sequences are LGHNA and YSLEER. CDR3 protein: CASSHPGPLTGELFF. As DNA, the CDR3 is TGCGCCAGCAGCCATCCCGGGCCTCTCACCGGGGAGCTGTTTTTT.

This clone was seen at least ten times. V is TRBV12-5 and J is TRBJ1-2, with D possibly matching TRBD1 (5 bases). The germline V gene encodes CDR1 LGHNT and CDR2 FRNRAP. This CDR3 has 13 residues. The V and J ends lost 7 bases and 1 base respectively, with 10 bases between them. The CDR3 region is CASARESNYGYTF. The CDR3 DNA follows: TGTGCTAGTGCCAGGGAGAGTAACTATGGCTACACCTTC.

The chain couples TRBV13 to TRBJ1-2, with D maybe TRBD1 (6 bases). The germline CDR1 and CDR2 sequences are PRHDT and FYEKMQ (reference sequence). This CDR3 region has 13 residues. V lost 5 bases, J lost 8 bases, and 15 bases lay in between. DNA of the CDR3: TGTGCCAGCAGCCCCGGGGCAGGGGACGGCTACACCTTC. It codes for CASSPGAGDGYTF.

The chain couples TRBV7-6 to TRBJ1-1; the D is unclear. The CDR3 has 13 residues. Germline V gene lookup returns CDR1 SGHVS and CDR2 FNYEAQ. Between the trimmed V and J ends, which lost 1 base and 4 bases, there was a span of 7 bases. CDR3 in DNA: TGTGCCAGCAGCTTAGGGCAGTCCACTGAAGCTTTCTTT. This sequence encodes CASSLGQSTEAFF. Supplemented by reference TRBV7-6 and TRBJ1-1, the full variable domain reads GAGVSQSPRYKVTKRGQDVALRCDPISGHVSLYWYRQALGQGPEFLTYFNYEAQQDKSGLPNDRFSAERPEGSISTLTIQRTEQRDSAMYRCASSLGQSTEAFFGQGTRLTVV.

This clone was observed a few times. The chain carries TRBV28 and TRBJ2-7; possibly TRBD2 for D (5 bases). From germline, CDR1 is MDHEN and CDR2 SYDVKM. This CDR3 contains 12 residues. The CDR3 nucleotides are TGTGCGACCGGGGAGAGGGTCTACGAGCAGTACTTC. Its translation is CATGERVYEQYF.

This chain uses TRBV4-1 with TRBJ2-3; a possible D gene is TRBD1 (6 bases). This CDR3 is built from 14 residues. Germline V gene sequence: CDR1 MGHRA, CDR2 YSYEKL. Trimming removed 4 bases from V and 9 bases from J, with 17 bases in between. The CDR3 nucleotides are TGCGCCAGCAGCCTAGCGTTGGGGGCTGGGACGCAGTATTTT. It translates to CASSLALGAGTQYF.

This clone was detected a few times. V usage is TRBV5-1 and J usage is TRBJ1-2; D is uncertain. This CDR3 has 12 amino acids. Trimming shortened V by 0 bases and J by 4 bases, and 4 bases separated the two germline ends. Germline V CDR1 and CDR2: SGHRS, YFSETQ. The CDR3 DNA is TGCGCCAGCAGCTTGGACACCTATGGCTACACCTTC. Protein: CASSLDTYGYTF.

Notes on this clone: Other nucleotide sequences from this sample produce the same CDR3. V gene TRBV28 combines with J gene TRBJ1-4; D remains unclear. Germline CDR1 reads MDHEN; CDR2 reads SYDVKM. The CDR3 contains 11 residues. Trimming shortened V by 1 base and J by 7 bases, and 1 base separated the two germline ends. The CDR3 nucleotides are TGTGCCAGCAGTTTATCTGAAAAACTGTTTTTT. This encodes CASSLSEKLFF. Variable domain in full (rest from reference TRBV28 and TRBJ1-4): DVKVTQSSRYLVKRTGEKVFLECVQDMDHENMFWYRQDPGLGLRLIYFSYDVKMKEKGDIPEGYSVSREKKERFSLILESASTNQTSMYLCASSLSEKLFFGSGTQLSVL.

V is TRBV6-1 and J is TRBJ2-1; the D gene could be TRBD1 or TRBD2 (5 bases each). This CDR3 contains 15 residues. V lost 2 bases, J lost 5 bases, and 13 bases lay in between. The germline V gene encodes CDR1 MNHNS and CDR2 SASEGT. CDR3 sequence reads: CASSELGPGDNEQFF. CDR3 nucleotide sequence: TGTGCCAGCAGTGAACTGGGACCCGGGGACAATGAGCAGTTCTTC.

The gene calls are TRBV4-3 and TRBJ2-7; no definite D call. In germline, CDR1 is LGHNA, CDR2 YSLEER. V lost 0 bases and J 5 bases, leaving 8 bases between the germline ends. This CDR3 spans 13 amino acids. The CDR3 DNA follows: TGCGCCAGCAGCCAAGATCTGGGAAACGAGCAGTACTTC. It is translated as CASSQDLGNEQYF.

The rearrangement uses TRBV20-1 and TRBJ2-3; D is unclear. Germline CDR1 reads DFQATT; CDR2 reads SNEGSKA (reference sequence). The CDR3 is 10 amino acids. Between the trimmed V and J ends, which lost 6 bases and 9 bases, there was a span of 10 bases. CDR3 region: CSAPVGTQYF. In DNA, the CDR3 is TGCAGTGCCCCGGTCGGCACGCAGTATTTT.